The present entry profiles one T cell receptor (beta chain) with its context. Its antigen is currently unknown. All donors participated as healthy donors of bone marrow. The PCR ran on 60 Vbeta and 13 Jbeta primers. Sequencing used immunoSEQ multiplex PCR; TCRdb keeps in-frame clones, though not all of them. The table has around 130,000 clones, 60% to 85% seen once. Trimming removed 6 bases from V and 5 bases from J; junction bases left unmatched: 8. The CDR3 covers 15 residues. Germline CDR1 is MDHEN and CDR2 is SYDVKM. The data originate from a study of cytomegalovirus exposure and HLA in healthy donors. Broader study findings: The authors enumerated over 150 TCR beta chains as linked to cytomegalovirus. CMV antigen specificity was confirmed in vitro for three CMV-associated chains. Available immune exposure information covered CMV serostatus only.

Sequencing was done on a sample of PBMCs. The V call is TRBV28, the J call TRBJ2-3; TRBD1 aligns across 10 bases. The receptor comes from a woman between 35 and 50 years old in good health and CMV-seronegative. CDR3 region: CASRPTGGAVDTQYF. Here the CDR3 DNA reads TGTGCCAGCAGGCCGACAGGGGGCGCGGTAGATACGCAGTATTTT.